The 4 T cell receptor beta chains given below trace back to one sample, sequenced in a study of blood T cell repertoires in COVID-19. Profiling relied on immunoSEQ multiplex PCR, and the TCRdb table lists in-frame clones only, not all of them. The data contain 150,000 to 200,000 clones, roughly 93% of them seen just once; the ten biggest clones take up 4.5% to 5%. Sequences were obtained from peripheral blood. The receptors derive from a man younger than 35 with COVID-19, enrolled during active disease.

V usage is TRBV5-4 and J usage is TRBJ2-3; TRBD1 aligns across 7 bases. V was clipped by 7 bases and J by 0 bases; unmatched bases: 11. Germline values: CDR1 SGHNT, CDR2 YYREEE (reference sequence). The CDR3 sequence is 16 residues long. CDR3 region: CASSQKGARSTDTQYF. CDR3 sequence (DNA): TGTGCCAGCTCACAGAAGGGGGCGCGAAGCACAGATACGCAGTATTTT. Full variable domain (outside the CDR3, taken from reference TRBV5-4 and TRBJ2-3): ETGVTQSPTHLIKTRGQQVTLRCSSQSGHNTVSWYQQALGQGPQFIFQYYREEENGRGNFPPRFSGLQFPNYSSELNVNALELDDSALYLCASSQKGARSTDTQYFGPGTRLTVL.

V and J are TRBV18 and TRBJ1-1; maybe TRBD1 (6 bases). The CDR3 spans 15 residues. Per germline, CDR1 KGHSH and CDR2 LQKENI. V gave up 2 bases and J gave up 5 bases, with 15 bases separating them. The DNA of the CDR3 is TGTGCCAGCTCACCAATCCTAACAGGGAGTACTGAAGCTTTCTTT. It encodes CASSPILTGSTEAFF.

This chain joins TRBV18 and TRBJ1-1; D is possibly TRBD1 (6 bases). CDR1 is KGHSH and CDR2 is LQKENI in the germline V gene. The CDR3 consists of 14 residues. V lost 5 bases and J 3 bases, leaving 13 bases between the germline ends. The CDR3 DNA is TGTGCCAGCTCATCACAGGGCGGGGACACTGAAGCTTTCTTT. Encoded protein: CASSSQGGDTEAFF.

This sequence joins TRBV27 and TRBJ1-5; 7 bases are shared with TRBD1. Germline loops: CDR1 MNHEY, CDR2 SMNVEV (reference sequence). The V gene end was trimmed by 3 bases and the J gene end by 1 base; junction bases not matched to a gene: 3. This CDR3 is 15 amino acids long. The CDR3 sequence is CASSFRTGSNQPQHF. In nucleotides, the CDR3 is TGTGCCAGCAGTTTCAGGACAGGAAGCAATCAGCCCCAGCATTTT.